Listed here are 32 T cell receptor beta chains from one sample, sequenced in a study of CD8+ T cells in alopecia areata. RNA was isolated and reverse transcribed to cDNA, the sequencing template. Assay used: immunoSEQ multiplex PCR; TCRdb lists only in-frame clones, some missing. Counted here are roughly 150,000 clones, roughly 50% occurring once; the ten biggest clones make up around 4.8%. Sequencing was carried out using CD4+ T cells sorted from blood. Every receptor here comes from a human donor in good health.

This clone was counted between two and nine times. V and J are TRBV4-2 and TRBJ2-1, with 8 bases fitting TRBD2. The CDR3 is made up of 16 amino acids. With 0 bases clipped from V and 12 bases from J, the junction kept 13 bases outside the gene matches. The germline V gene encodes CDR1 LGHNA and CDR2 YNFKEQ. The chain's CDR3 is CASSQDYGLASRAQFF. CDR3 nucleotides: TGTGCCAGCAGCCAAGACTACGGACTAGCCTCCAGGGCGCAGTTCTTC.

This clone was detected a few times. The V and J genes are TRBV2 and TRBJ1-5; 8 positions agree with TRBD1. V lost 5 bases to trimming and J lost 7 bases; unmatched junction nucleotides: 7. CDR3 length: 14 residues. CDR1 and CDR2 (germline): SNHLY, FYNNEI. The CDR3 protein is CASSPQGARQPQHF. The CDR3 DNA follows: TGTGCCAGCAGTCCTCAGGGGGCCAGGCAGCCCCAGCATTTT.

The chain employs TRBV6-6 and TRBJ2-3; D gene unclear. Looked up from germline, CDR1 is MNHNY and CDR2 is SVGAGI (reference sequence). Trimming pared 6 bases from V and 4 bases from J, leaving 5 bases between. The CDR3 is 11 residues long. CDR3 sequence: CASSQSDTQYF. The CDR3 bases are TGTGCCAGCAGCCAGTCAGATACGCAGTATTTT.

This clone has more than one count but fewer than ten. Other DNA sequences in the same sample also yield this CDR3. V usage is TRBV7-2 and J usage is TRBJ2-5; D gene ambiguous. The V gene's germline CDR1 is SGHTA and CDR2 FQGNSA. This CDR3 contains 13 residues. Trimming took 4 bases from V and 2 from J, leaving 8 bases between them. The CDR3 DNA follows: TGTGCCAGCAGCTACCGGGTACAAGAGACCCAGTACTTC. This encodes CASSYRVQETQYF.

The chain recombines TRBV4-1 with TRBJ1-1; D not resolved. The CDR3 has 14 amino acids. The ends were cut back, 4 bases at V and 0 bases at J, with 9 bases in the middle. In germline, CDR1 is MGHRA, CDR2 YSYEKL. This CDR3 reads CASSPTGMNTEAFF. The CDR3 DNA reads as TGCGCCAGCAGCCCGACGGGGATGAACACTGAAGCTTTCTTT.

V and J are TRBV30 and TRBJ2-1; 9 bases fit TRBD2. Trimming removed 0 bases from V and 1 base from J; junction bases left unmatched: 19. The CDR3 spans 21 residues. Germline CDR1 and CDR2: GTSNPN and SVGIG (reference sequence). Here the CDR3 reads CAWSVPSVVAGAEESYNEQFF. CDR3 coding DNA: TGTGCCTGGAGTGTCCCTTCGGTGGTAGCGGGAGCGGAGGAGTCCTACAATGAGCAGTTCTTC.

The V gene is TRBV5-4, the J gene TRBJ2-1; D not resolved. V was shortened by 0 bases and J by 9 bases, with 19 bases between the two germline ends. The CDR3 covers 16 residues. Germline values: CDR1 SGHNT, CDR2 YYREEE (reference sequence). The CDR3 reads CASSLEGLGSTSEQFF. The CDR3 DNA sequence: TGTGCCAGCAGCTTGGAGGGTCTAGGGTCCACAAGTGAGCAGTTCTTC.

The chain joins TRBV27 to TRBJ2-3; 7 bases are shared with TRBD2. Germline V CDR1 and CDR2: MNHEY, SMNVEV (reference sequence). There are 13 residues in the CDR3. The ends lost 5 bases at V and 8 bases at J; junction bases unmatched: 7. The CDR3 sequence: CASSRRGDGTQYF. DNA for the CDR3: TGTGCCAGCAGTCGACGGGGGGATGGTACGCAGTATTTT.

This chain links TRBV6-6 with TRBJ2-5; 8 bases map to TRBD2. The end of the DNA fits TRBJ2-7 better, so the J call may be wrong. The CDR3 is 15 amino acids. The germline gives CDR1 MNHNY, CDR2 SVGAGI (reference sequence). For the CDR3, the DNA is TGTGCCAGCAGGAAAGCGGGAGCGCCATCCTACGAGCAGTACTTC. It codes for CASRKAGAPSYEQYF.

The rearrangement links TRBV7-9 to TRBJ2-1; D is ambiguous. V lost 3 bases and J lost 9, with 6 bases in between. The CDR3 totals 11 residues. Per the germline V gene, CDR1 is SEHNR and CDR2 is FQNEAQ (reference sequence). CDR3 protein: CASSFVAEQFF. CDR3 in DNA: TGTGCCAGCAGCTTTGTTGCTGAGCAGTTCTTC.

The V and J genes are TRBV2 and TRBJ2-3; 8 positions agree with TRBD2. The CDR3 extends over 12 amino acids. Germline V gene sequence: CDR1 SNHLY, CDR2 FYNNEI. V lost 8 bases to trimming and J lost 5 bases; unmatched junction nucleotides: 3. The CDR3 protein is CASGLAGDTQYF. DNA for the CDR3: TGTGCCAGCGGACTAGCCGGAGATACGCAGTATTTT.

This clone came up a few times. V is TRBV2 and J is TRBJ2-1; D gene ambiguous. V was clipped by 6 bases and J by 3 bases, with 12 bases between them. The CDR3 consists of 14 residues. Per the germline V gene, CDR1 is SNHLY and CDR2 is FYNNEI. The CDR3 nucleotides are TGTGCCAGCAGGGAGAAAGGGCTCTACAATGAGCAGTTCTTC. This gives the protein CASREKGLYNEQFF.

The CDR3 spells CASSETGGADTQYF. The CDR3 region has the DNA TGTGCCAGCAGTGAAACTGGAGGGGCAGATACGCAGTATTTT. This chain connects TRBV28 to TRBJ2-3; a weak D match, TRBD2 (6 bases). V lost 5 bases, J lost 4 bases, and 13 bases lay in between. CDR3 length equals 14 residues. The germline V gene has CDR1 MDHEN and CDR2 SYDVKM.

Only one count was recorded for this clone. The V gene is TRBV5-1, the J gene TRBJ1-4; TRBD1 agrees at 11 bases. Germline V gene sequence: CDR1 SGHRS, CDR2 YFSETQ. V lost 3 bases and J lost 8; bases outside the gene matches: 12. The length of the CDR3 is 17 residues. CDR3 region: CASSSPGQGVEREKLFF. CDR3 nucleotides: TGCGCCAGCAGCTCGCCGGGACAGGGGGTCGAGAGGGAAAAACTGTTTTTT.

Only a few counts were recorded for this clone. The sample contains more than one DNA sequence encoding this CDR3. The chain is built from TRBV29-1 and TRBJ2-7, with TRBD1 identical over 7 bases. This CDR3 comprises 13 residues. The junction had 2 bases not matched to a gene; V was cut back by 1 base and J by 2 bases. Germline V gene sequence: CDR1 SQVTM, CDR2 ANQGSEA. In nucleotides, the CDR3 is TGCAGCGTTGAAGGAACAGGGGCCTACGAGCAGTACTTC. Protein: CSVEGTGAYEQYF.

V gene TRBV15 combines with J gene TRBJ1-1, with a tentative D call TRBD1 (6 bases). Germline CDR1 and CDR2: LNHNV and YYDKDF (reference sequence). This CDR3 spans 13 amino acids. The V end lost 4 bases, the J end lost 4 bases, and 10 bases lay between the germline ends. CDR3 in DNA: TGTGCCACCAGCACGACAGGAACCACTGAAGCTTTCTTT. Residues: CATSTTGTTEAFF.

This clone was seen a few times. The CDR3 spells CASSMARGLQETQYF. DNA for the CDR3: TGTGCCAGTAGTATGGCCAGGGGGCTGCAAGAGACCCAGTACTTC. The chain carries TRBV19 and TRBJ2-5, with 8 bases identical to TRBD1. V gave up 3 bases and J gave up 2 bases; unmatched junction bases: 5. Germline V lookup: CDR1 LNHDA, CDR2 SQIVND (reference sequence). The CDR3 extends over 15 amino acids.

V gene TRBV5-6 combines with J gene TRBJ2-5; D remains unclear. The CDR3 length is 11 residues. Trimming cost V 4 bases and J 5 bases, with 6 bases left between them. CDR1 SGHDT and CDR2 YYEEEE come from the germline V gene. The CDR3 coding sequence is TGTGCCAGCAGCGTGCGGGAGACCCAGTACTTC. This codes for CASSVRETQYF.

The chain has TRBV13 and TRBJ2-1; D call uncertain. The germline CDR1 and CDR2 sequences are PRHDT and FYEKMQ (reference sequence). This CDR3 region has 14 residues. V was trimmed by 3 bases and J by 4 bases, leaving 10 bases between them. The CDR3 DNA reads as TGTGCCAGCAGCTTCCGGACCAATTACAATGAGCAGTTCTTC. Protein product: CASSFRTNYNEQFF.

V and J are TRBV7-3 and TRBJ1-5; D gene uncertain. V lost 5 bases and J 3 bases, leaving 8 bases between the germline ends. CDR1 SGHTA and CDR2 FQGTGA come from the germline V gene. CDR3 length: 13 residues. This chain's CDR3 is CASSMGLNQPQHF. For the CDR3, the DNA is TGTGCCAGCAGCATGGGTCTCAATCAGCCCCAGCATTTT.

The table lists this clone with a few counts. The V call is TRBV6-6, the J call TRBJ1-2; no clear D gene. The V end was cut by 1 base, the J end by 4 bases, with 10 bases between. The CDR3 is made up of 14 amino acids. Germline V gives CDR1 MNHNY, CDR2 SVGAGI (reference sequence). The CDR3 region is CASSYLSRSYGYTF. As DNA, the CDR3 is TGTGCCAGCAGTTACTTATCGAGGAGCTATGGCTACACCTTC.

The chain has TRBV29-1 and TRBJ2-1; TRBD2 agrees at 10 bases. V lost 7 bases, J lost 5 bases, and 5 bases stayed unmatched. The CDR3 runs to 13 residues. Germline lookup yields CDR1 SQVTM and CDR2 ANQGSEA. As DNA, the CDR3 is TGCAGCGCCACGCTAGCGGGGGACAATGAGCAGTTCTTC. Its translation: CSATLAGDNEQFF.

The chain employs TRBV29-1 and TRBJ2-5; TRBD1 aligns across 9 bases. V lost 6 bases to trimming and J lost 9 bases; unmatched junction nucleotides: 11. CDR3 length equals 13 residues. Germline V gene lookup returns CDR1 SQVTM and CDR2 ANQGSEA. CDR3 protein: CSVGGTGQGAQYF. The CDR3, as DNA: TGCAGCGTGGGTGGGACAGGGCAGGGGGCCCAGTACTTC.

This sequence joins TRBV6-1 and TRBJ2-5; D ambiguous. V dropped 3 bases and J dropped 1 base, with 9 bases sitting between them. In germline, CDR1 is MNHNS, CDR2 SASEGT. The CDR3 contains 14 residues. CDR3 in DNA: TGTGCCAGCAGTGATAACGACTTCCAAGAGACCCAGTACTTC. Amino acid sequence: CASSDNDFQETQYF.

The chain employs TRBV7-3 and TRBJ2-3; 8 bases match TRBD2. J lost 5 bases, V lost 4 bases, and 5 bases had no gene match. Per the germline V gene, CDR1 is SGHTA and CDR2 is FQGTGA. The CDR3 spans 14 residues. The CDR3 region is CASSSGRGGDTQYF. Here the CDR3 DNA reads TGTGCCAGCAGCTCCGGACGGGGGGGAGATACGCAGTATTTT.

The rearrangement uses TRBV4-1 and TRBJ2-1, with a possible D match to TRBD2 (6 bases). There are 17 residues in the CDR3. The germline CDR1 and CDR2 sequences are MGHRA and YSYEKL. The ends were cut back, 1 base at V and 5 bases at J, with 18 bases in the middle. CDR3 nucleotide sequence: TGCGCCAGCAGCCAAGGCCCTAGCGCCGGCGGGCACAATGAGCAGTTCTTC. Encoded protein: CASSQGPSAGGHNEQFF.

The CDR3 here is CASSQWGHYGYTF. DNA of the CDR3: TGTGCCAGCAGTCAGTGGGGCCACTATGGCTACACCTTC. This rearrangement joins TRBV6-5 to TRBJ1-2; D is perhaps TRBD1 (5 bases). Germline lookup yields CDR1 MNHEY and CDR2 SVGAGI. This CDR3 region has 13 residues. V lost 5 bases to trimming and J lost 3 bases, with 10 bases between them.

The CDR3 nucleotides are TGTGCCAGCAGTGAAGCGCGTGCCACCGGGGAGCTGTTTTTT. Translation: CASSEARATGELFF. The chain links TRBV2 to TRBJ2-2; D is undetermined. The germline V and J ends were trimmed by 0 bases and 4 bases, with 6 bases remaining between them. The CDR3 consists of 14 residues. The germline V gene has CDR1 SNHLY and CDR2 FYNNEI.

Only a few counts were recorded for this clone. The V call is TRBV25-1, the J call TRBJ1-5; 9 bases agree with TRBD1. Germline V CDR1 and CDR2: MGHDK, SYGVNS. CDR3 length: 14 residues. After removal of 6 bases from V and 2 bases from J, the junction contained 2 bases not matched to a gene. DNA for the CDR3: TGTGCCAGCAGGGGACAGGGAGGCAATCAGCCCCAGCATTTT. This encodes CASRGQGGNQPQHF.

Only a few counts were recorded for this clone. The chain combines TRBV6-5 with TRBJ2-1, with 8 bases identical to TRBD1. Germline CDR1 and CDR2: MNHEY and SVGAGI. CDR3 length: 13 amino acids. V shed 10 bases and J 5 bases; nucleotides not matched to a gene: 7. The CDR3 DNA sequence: TGTGCCATCCGGGACAGGCGCAACAATGAGCAGTTCTTC. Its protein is CAIRDRRNNEQFF.

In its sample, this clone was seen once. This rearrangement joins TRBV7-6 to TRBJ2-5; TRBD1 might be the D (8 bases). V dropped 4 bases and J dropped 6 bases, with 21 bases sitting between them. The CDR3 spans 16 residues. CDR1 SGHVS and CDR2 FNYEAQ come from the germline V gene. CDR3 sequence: CASSSPGGGSGKTQYF. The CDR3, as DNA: TGTGCCAGCAGCTCCCCAGGGGGCGGGAGCGGTAAGACCCAGTACTTC.

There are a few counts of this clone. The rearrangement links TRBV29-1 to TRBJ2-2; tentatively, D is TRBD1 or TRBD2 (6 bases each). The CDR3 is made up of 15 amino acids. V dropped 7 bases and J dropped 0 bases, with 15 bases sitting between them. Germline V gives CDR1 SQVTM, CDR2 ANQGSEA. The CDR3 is CSAVGGLANTGELFF. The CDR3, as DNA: TGCAGCGCGGTCGGGGGCCTGGCGAACACCGGGGAGCTGTTTTTT.